This T cell receptor (beta chain) was identified during a study of OX40 agonist ivuxolimab in advanced cancers. The CDR3 has 12 residues. Germline CDR1 MDHEN, CDR2 SYDVKM. The trim removed 7 bases at V and 5 bases at J, leaving 3 bases unmatched. The data were produced by immunoSEQ multiplex PCR, yet TCRdb's version contains in-frame clones alone and is incomplete. The repertoire holds tens of thousands of clones, about 84% seen once, with under 13% in the top ten. The sequences come from CD4+ or CD8+ T cells sorted from blood, collected in a trial of the OX40 agonist ivuxolimab. The sequence was collected from an adult with an advanced solid tumor such as melanoma, head and neck, liver or kidney cancer. The chain carries TRBV28 and TRBJ2-5; 8 positions match TRBD1. In DNA form, the CDR3 reads TGTGCCAGCATCGGACAGGGTGAGACCCAGTACTTC. As protein: CASIGQGETQYF.